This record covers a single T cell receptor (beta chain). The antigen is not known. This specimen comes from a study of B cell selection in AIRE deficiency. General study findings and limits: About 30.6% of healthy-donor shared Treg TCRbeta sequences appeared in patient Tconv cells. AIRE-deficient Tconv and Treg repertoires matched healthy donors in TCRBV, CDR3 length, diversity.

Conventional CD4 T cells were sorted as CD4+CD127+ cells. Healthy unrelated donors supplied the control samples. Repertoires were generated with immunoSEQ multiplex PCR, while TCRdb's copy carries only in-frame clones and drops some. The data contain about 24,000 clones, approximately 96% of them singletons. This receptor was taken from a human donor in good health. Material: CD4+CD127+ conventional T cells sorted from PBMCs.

This CDR3 is CASRRDSYSNQPQHF. Written as DNA, the CDR3 is TGTGCCAGCAGGCGGGACAGCTATAGCAATCAGCCCCAGCATTTT. V usage is TRBV6-5 and J usage is TRBJ1-5, with 7 bases aligning to TRBD1. V shed 6 bases, J shed 0 bases, and the junction held 5 bases outside the gene matches. The CDR3 is 15 amino acids. Germline CDR1 reads MNHEY; CDR2 reads SVGAGI.